This entry lists 7 T cell receptor beta chains sequenced from one sample in a study of blood T cells in healthy people across ages. Through a sample-barcoded 5' primer and a J-beta primer mix, a second PCR was run for roughly 6 to 12 cycles. TCRdb processed the 5' RACE reads anew with MiXCR; each CDR3 protein has one entry. The table includes approximately 1.5 million distinct CDR3 sequences, approximately 42% detected once. Sequenced input: blood. These receptors came from a woman younger than 30 in good health.

The chain links TRBV7-2 to TRBJ1-5; D gene uncertain. V was clipped by 1 base and J by 3 bases, with 16 bases between them. CDR3 length: 17 amino acids. Germline lookup yields CDR1 SGHTA and CDR2 FQGNSA. CDR3 residues: CASSLVTFVGDNQPQHF. For the CDR3, the DNA is TGTGCCAGCAGCTTAGTAACGTTCGTAGGCGACAATCAGCCCCAGCATTTT. The variable domain in full, completed from reference TRBV7-2 and TRBJ1-5, reads GAGVSQSPSNKVTEKGKDVELRCDPISGHTALYWYRQSLGQGLEFLIYFQGNSAPDKSGLPSDRFSAERTGGSVSTLTIQRTQQEDSAVYLCASSLVTFVGDNQPQHFGDGTRLSIL.

This chain uses TRBV6-5 with TRBJ2-7; the D is unclear. Germline V gene sequence: CDR1 MNHEY, CDR2 SVGAGI. V lost 0 bases and J 0 bases, leaving 9 bases between the germline ends. The CDR3 loop spans 15 amino acids. The CDR3 spells CASSYSFRSSYEQYF. The DNA for the CDR3 is TGTGCCAGCAGTTACTCGTTTCGGAGCTCCTACGAGCAGTACTTC.

There are a few counts of this clonotype. J is TRBJ2-1 and V is TRBV6-6; 7 bases are a match to TRBD2. V was clipped by 8 bases and J by 7 bases; unmatched bases: 14. CDR3 size: 15 residues. Germline assignment: CDR1 MNHNY and CDR2 SVGAGI (reference sequence). CDR3 sequence reads: CASSERGSRLNEQFF. CDR3 coding DNA: TGTGCCAGCTCGGAGCGGGGTAGTAGGCTGAATGAGCAGTTCTTC.

The V and J genes are TRBV7-9 and TRBJ2-1; the D gene could be TRBD1 or TRBD2 (5 bases each). Germline lookup yields CDR1 SEHNR and CDR2 FQNEAQ (reference sequence). The CDR3 consists of 14 residues. The V end was cut by 4 bases, the J end by 6 bases, with 13 bases between. In DNA, the CDR3 is TGTGCCAGCAGCTCCGGGCCTGGGGGCAATGAGCAGTTCTTC. Residues: CASSSGPGGNEQFF. Looking up the rest from reference TRBV7-9 and TRBJ2-1 gives the full variable domain: DTGVSQNPRHKITKRGQNVTFRCDPISEHNRLYWYRQTLGQGPEFLTYFQNEAQLEKSRLLSDRFSAERPKGSFSTLEIQRTEQGDSAMYLCASSSGPGGNEQFFGPGTRLTVL.

This clonotype appeared a few times. The chain carries TRBV29-1 and TRBJ1-1; possible D gene TRBD1, 6 bases. Trimming removed 3 bases at V and 1 base at J, with 9 bases between. This CDR3 comprises 13 residues. Per the germline V gene, CDR1 is SQVTM and CDR2 is ANQGSEA. CDR3 sequence reads: CSVDTGKNTEAFF. Written as DNA, the CDR3 is TGCAGCGTTGACACAGGGAAGAACACTGAAGCTTTCTTT.

The chain recombines TRBV28 with TRBJ2-1, with D hard to call. Germline V gene sequence: CDR1 MDHEN, CDR2 SYDVKM. The V gene lost 6 bases and the J gene lost 12 bases, with 12 bases spanning the gap. There are 11 residues in the CDR3. CDR3 nucleotides: TGTGCCAGCAGCCAAACATGGGTGCAGTTCTTC. Translating it yields CASSQTWVQFF.

The chain recombines TRBV4-3 with TRBJ1-2; 7 positions agree with TRBD1. Losses at the gene ends were 2 bases for V and 8 bases for J; bases not matched to a gene: 5. Germline V gives CDR1 LGHNA, CDR2 YSLEER. This CDR3 spans 13 amino acids. CDR3 sequence: CASSQRGGRGYTF. CDR3 DNA: TGCGCCAGCAGCCAAAGAGGGGGCCGGGGCTACACCTTC.